These 32 T cell receptor beta chains originate from one sample sequenced in a study of identical twins. One entry per CDR3 protein, called by TCRdb with MiXCR from the 5' RACE reads. This sample yields 400,000 to 550,000 distinct CDR3 sequences, of which 20% to 25% are seen a single time; approximately 2.9% belongs to the top ten. The same sample was also studied in work on T cells expressing NK-cell markers.

The sample taken for sequencing was CD4+ T cells sorted from blood. These receptors came from a woman between 18 and 29 years old in good health.

Written as DNA, the CDR3 is TGCGCCAGCAGCTTGGGGCCTAGCGGGAGTGTCAATGAGCAGTTCTTC. This translates into CASSLGPSGSVNEQFF. This rearrangement joins TRBV5-1 to TRBJ2-1; TRBD2 matches at 10 bases. Trimming at V came to 0 bases and at J to 6 bases, leaving 6 bases not matched to a gene. CDR1 SGHRS and CDR2 YFSETQ come from the germline V gene. The CDR3 covers 16 residues.

This clonotype showed up just a few times. The rearrangement uses TRBV11-1 and TRBJ2-1; D possibly corresponds to TRBD2 (6 bases). The CDR3 loop spans 18 amino acids. Germline V gene lookup returns CDR1 SGHAT and CDR2 FQDESV (reference sequence). Trimming took 4 bases from V and 1 from J, leaving 20 bases between them. As DNA, the CDR3 is TGTGCCAGCAGCTCATTGGCGGGACTGACGACTTCCTACAATGAGCAGTTCTTC. Its protein is CASSSLAGLTTSYNEQFF.

The J gene is TRBJ2-5, the V gene TRBV20-1; TRBD1 or TRBD2 may be the D gene (6 bases each). The CDR3 loop spans 14 amino acids. V lost 1 base, J lost 7 bases, and 16 bases lay in between. Looked up from germline, CDR1 is DFQATT and CDR2 is SNEGSKA (reference sequence). CDR3 sequence (DNA): TGCAGTGCTAGAGGAGGGAGAGGGGGAGGGACCCAGTACTTC. Translating gives CSARGGRGGGTQYF.

This clonotype has more than one count but fewer than ten. The chain joins TRBV5-1 to TRBJ2-1, with 8 bases fitting TRBD2. Germline V gene sequence: CDR1 SGHRS, CDR2 YFSETQ. This CDR3 is 15 amino acids long. V trimming: 5 bases; J trimming: 9 bases; junction bases outside the gene matches: 13. In DNA form, the CDR3 reads TGCGCCAGCAGTCTTACCCTCGGGGGGGCGGTTGAGCAGTTCTTC. It specifies CASSLTLGGAVEQFF.

Here the CDR3 DNA reads TGTGCCAGCAGTCTTAGCGGGAGTACCGAGCAGTTCTTC. Amino acids: CASSLSGSTEQFF. The chain recombines TRBV12-3 or TRBV12-4 with TRBJ2-1, with TRBD2 matching over 9 bases. With V trimmed by 5 bases and J by 10 bases, 6 bases remained unmatched. The CDR3 contains 13 residues.

This clonotype was counted only a few times. The rearrangement links TRBV12-3 or TRBV12-4 to TRBJ1-6; no clear D. CDR3 length equals 13 residues. V shed 3 bases and J shed 8 bases, with 8 bases lying between them. The CDR3 protein is CASSFQLDSPLHF. DNA of the CDR3: TGTGCCAGCAGTTTCCAGTTAGATTCACCCCTCCACTTT.

This clonotype was recorded at least ten times. The V and J genes are TRBV5-1 and TRBJ2-1; a weak D match, TRBD1 (5 bases). V was trimmed by 4 bases and J by 6 bases, leaving 11 bases between them. Germline CDR1 is SGHRS and CDR2 is YFSETQ. This CDR3 has 13 residues. CDR3 nucleotides: TGCGCCAGCAGCGGACAAGGGGTCAATGAGCAGTTCTTC. It specifies CASSGQGVNEQFF. The complete variable domain, with remaining parts taken from reference TRBV5-1 and TRBJ2-1, reads KAGVTQTPRYLIKTRGQQVTLSCSPISGHRSVSWYQQTPGQGLQFLFEYFSETQRNKGNFPGRFSGRQFSNSRSEMNVSTLELGDSALYLCASSGQGVNEQFFGPGTRLTVL.

V and J are TRBV5-1 and TRBJ2-2; tentative D call: TRBD1 (5 bases). The CDR3 covers 14 residues. V shed 0 bases and J shed 7 bases, with 10 bases lying between them. Germline V gene sequence: CDR1 SGHRS, CDR2 YFSETQ. The chain's CDR3 is CASSLEGPRGELFF. In nucleotides, the CDR3 is TGCGCCAGCAGCTTGGAGGGGCCCCGCGGGGAGCTGTTTTTT.

V is TRBV6-5 and J is TRBJ2-3; 8 nucleotides agree with TRBD2. CDR1 and CDR2 (germline): MNHEY, SVGAGI. Germline trimming cut 2 bases from V and 5 bases from J; bases unmatched to any gene: 0. CDR3 size: 13 residues. For the CDR3, the DNA is TGTGCCAGCAGTTACACTAGCGGAGATACGCAGTATTTT. This gives the protein CASSYTSGDTQYF.

The count of this clonotype is one. V is TRBV11-2 and J is TRBJ2-7; 7 bases fit TRBD1. The trim removed 5 bases at V and 3 bases at J, leaving 13 bases unmatched. The germline V gene encodes CDR1 SGHAT and CDR2 FQNNGV. The CDR3 covers 16 residues. Here the CDR3 reads CASSPIRGTVNYEQYF. In DNA, the CDR3 is TGTGCCAGCAGCCCAATCCGAGGGACAGTTAACTACGAGCAGTACTTC.

This rearrangement joins TRBV6-2 or TRBV6-3 to TRBJ1-1; D is uncertain. The CDR3 spans 12 residues. V shed 4 bases and J shed 7 bases, with 10 bases lying between them. CDR1 is MNHEY and CDR2 is SVGEGT in the germline V gene. CDR3 bases: TGTGCCAGCAGTTGGGCCACTAATGAAGCTTTCTTT. Its translation: CASSWATNEAFF.

The chain recombines TRBV11-3 with TRBJ2-2; D is undetermined. Germline CDR1 SGHNT, CDR2 YENEEA. The CDR3 has 13 amino acids. The ends were cut back, 5 bases at V and 7 bases at J, with 11 bases in the middle. CDR3 in amino acids: CASSVQGFGELFF. The CDR3 region has the DNA TGTGCCAGCAGCGTACAAGGTTTCGGGGAGCTGTTTTTT.

This chain joins TRBV5-4 and TRBJ2-1, with 11 bases fitting TRBD1. Trimming removed 10 bases from V and 3 bases from J; junction bases left unmatched: 6. CDR1 is SGHNT and CDR2 is YYREEE in the germline V gene (reference sequence). The CDR3 totals 14 residues. DNA for the CDR3: TGTGCCGTCAGAGGGACAGGGGGCTACAATGAGCAGTTCTTC. It specifies CAVRGTGGYNEQFF.

V and J are TRBV5-1 and TRBJ1-5; no clear D gene. Germline CDR1 reads SGHRS; CDR2 reads YFSETQ. The CDR3 is made up of 13 amino acids. V lost 0 bases and J lost 8, with 9 bases in between. DNA for the CDR3: TGCGCCAGCAGCTTGGGGCAGAATAAGCCCCAGCATTTT. It yields the protein CASSLGQNKPQHF.

In its sample, this clonotype was seen a few times. The V call is TRBV18, the J call TRBJ1-2; possible D gene TRBD1, 6 bases. The V gene's germline CDR1 is KGHSH and CDR2 LQKENI. The CDR3 spans 13 residues. The V end lost 5 bases, the J end lost 0 bases, and 7 bases lay between the germline ends. This chain's CDR3 is CASSAGANYGYTF. CDR3 sequence (DNA): TGTGCCAGCTCAGCAGGGGCTAACTATGGCTACACCTTC.

This clonotype showed up just once. The rearrangement uses TRBV15 and TRBJ2-5; the D gene is possibly TRBD1 (6 bases). Germline CDR1 LNHNV, CDR2 YYDKDF (reference sequence). Deletions cut 3 bases from V and 3 bases from J, with 11 bases between. The CDR3 covers 14 residues. This CDR3 is CATSRGAGKETQYF. The DNA for the CDR3 is TGTGCCACCAGCAGGGGGGCAGGAAAAGAGACCCAGTACTTC.

This chain joins TRBV18 and TRBJ1-2; 7 bases agree with TRBD1. The CDR3 totals 14 residues. J gave up 7 bases and V 5 bases, and 10 bases lay outside the gene matches. Germline lookup yields CDR1 KGHSH and CDR2 LQKENI. CDR3 in DNA: TGTGCCAGCTCAACGACAGGGAATAATGGTGGCTACACCTTC. Amino acids: CASSTTGNNGGYTF. Together with reference TRBV18 and TRBJ1-2, the CDR3 gives the full variable domain: NAGVMQNPRHLVRRRGQEARLRCSPMKGHSHVYWYRQLPEEGLKFMVYLQKENIIDESGMPKERFSAEFPKEGPSILRIQQVVRGDSAAYFCASSTTGNNGGYTFGSGTRLTVV.

This clonotype was detected only a few times. V is TRBV6-5 and J is TRBJ1-6; D call uncertain. This CDR3 contains 16 residues. In germline, CDR1 is MNHEY, CDR2 SVGAGI. Trimming shortened V by 0 bases and J by 1 base, and 7 bases separated the two germline ends. The CDR3 spells CASSYSLKSYNSPLHF. CDR3 nucleotide sequence: TGTGCCAGCAGTTACTCCTTGAAGTCCTATAATTCACCCCTCCACTTT.

Here the CDR3 DNA reads TGTGCCAGCCTCGACAGGGGAAACACCGGGGAGCTGTTTTTT. Amino acid sequence: CASLDRGNTGELFF. The chain joins TRBV6-1 to TRBJ2-2, with 8 bases matching TRBD1. V lost 8 bases to trimming and J lost 2 bases; unmatched junction nucleotides: 4. CDR3 size: 14 residues. Per the germline V gene, CDR1 is MNHNS and CDR2 is SASEGT.

This rearrangement joins TRBV5-1 to TRBJ2-3; 8 bases agree with TRBD1. V was pared by 4 bases and J by 4 bases, with 8 bases of the junction left unmatched. CDR1 SGHRS and CDR2 YFSETQ come from the germline V gene. The CDR3 has 15 amino acids. CDR3 in DNA: TGCGCCAGCAGCCCCACCGACAGGGGTGCAGATACGCAGTATTTT. Translated, it gives CASSPTDRGADTQYF.

This clonotype has a handful of counts. The chain recombines TRBV5-1 with TRBJ2-7; a possible D gene is TRBD1 (7 bases). This CDR3 is built from 14 residues. Germline CDR1 reads SGHRS; CDR2 reads YFSETQ. Trimming took off 2 bases at V and 5 bases at J, with 14 bases between the two ends. CDR3 in DNA: TGCGCCAGCAGCTTTTCCAGGGGGGCCGACGAGCAGTACTTC. Translating it yields CASSFSRGADEQYF.

This clonotype was recorded a few times. The CDR3 DNA follows: TGCGCCAGCAGCGTAGGCGGGACAGGGGTACAAGAGACCCAGTACTTC. It yields the protein CASSVGGTGVQETQYF. The genes are TRBV5-1 and TRBJ2-5; 10 nucleotides align to TRBD1. The CDR3 spans 16 residues. V lost 4 bases and J lost 2; bases outside the gene matches: 8. Germline V CDR1 and CDR2: SGHRS, YFSETQ.

This clonotype has a handful of counts. In DNA form, the CDR3 reads TGTGCCAGCACCTACGTGGGGTCCCAAGGGTTCTTC. It encodes CASTYVGSQGFF. This chain connects TRBV12-3 or TRBV12-4 to TRBJ2-1; D uncertain. The CDR3 has 12 amino acids. The V and J ends lost 7 bases and 15 bases respectively, with 19 bases between them.

This clonotype came up a few times. The chain carries TRBV21-1 and TRBJ2-3; the D call TRBD1 from the table was never checked on the DNA. TRBV21-1 corresponds to a pseudogene. The CDR3 has 22 residues. CDR3 loop: CASSKTRRRHGTPKSSTDTQYF. The CDR3 DNA reads TGTGCCAGCAGCAAAACGCGACGGCGGCACGGGACCCCCAAAAGTAGCACAGATACGCAGTATTTT.

This clonotype has ten or more counts. V is TRBV29-1 and J is TRBJ2-1, with TRBD2 matching 12 bases. This CDR3 comprises 18 residues. The J segment lost 2 bases and the V segment lost 5 bases, leaving 13 bases of the junction unmatched. Per the germline V gene, CDR1 is SQVTM and CDR2 is ANQGSEA. In nucleotides, the CDR3 is TGCAGCGTTCGCCTAGCGGGAGGGCATGGTAGTCCCTACAATGAGCAGTTCTTC. Its protein product is CSVRLAGGHGSPYNEQFF.

This chain links TRBV6-1 with TRBJ2-3; TRBD2 agrees at 8 bases. The CDR3 contains 15 residues. Germline-derived CDR1 and CDR2 are MNHNS and SASEGT. V lost 6 bases and J lost 3; bases outside the gene matches: 8. The CDR3 region has the DNA TGTGCCAGCAGCCGAAGCGGGGGTGAGACAGATACGCAGTATTTT. Its translation: CASSRSGGETDTQYF.

The rearrangement links TRBV5-5 to TRBJ2-5, with D perhaps being TRBD1 or TRBD2 (6 bases each). Looked up from germline, CDR1 is SGHKS and CDR2 is YYEKEE (reference sequence). Trimming left V 3 bases short and J 4 bases short, with 19 bases between. The CDR3 totals 16 residues. The CDR3 sequence is CASSYQGRGARETQYF. The CDR3 nucleotides read TGTGCCAGCAGCTACCAGGGAAGGGGGGCAAGAGAGACCCAGTACTTC.

This chain uses TRBV20-1 with TRBJ2-3; D perhaps matches TRBD1 (6 bases). Per the germline V gene, CDR1 is DFQATT and CDR2 is SNEGSKA (reference sequence). V dropped 5 bases and J dropped 2 bases, with 20 bases sitting between them. This CDR3 spans 16 amino acids. The CDR3 bases are TGCAGTGCTGACCCCGGGGCGCAGGGGCACACAGATACGCAGTATTTT. It yields the protein CSADPGAQGHTDTQYF.

This chain connects TRBV12-3 or TRBV12-4 to TRBJ2-3; D remains ambiguous. The CDR3 runs 15 residues. V was shortened by 5 bases and J by 4 bases, with 16 bases between the two germline ends. The CDR3 loop is CASSQDSVAADTQYF. The CDR3 bases are TGTGCCAGCAGTCAAGATTCGGTGGCCGCAGATACGCAGTATTTT.

This chain connects TRBV19 to TRBJ1-2; D is unresolved. Germline CDR1 LNHDA, CDR2 SQIVND (reference sequence). Trimming removed 2 bases at V and 6 bases at J, with 10 bases between. This CDR3 is built from 13 residues. CDR3 nucleotides: TGTGCCAGTAGTATACTAGAGGGAGATGGCTACACCTTC. Translation gives CASSILEGDGYTF.

There are a few counts of this clonotype. This sequence joins TRBV12-3 or TRBV12-4 and TRBJ2-5; no reliable D call. V was shortened by 3 bases and J by 7 bases, with 12 bases between the two germline ends. This CDR3 comprises 13 residues. CDR3 region: CASSFEPTGTQYF. CDR3 DNA: TGTGCCAGCAGTTTCGAGCCCACGGGGACCCAGTACTTC.

The chain combines TRBV20-1 with TRBJ2-3; 13 bases fit TRBD2. The germline V gene encodes CDR1 DFQATT and CDR2 SNEGSKA (reference sequence). V shed 6 bases and J 8 bases; nucleotides not matched to a gene: 26. CDR3 length: 20 amino acids. This CDR3 reads CSARITGTEGLAGPDGTQYF. The CDR3 coding sequence is TGCAGTGCGAGAATAACCGGGACAGAGGGACTAGCGGGGCCCGATGGTACGCAGTATTTT.